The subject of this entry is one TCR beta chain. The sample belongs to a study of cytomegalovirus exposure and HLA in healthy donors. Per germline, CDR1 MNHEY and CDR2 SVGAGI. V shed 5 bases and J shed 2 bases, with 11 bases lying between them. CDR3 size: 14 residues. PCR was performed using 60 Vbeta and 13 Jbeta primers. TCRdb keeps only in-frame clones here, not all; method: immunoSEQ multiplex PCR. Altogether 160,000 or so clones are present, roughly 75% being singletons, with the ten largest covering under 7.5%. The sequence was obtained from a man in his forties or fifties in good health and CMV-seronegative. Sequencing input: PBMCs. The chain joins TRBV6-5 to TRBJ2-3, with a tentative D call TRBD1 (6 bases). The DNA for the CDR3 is TGTGCCAGCAGTACGACAGGCTTCACAGATACGCAGTATTTT. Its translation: CASSTTGFTDTQYF.